A selection of T cell receptor beta chains follows, all from one sample in a study of CD8 T cells in acute hepatitis C reinfection. The method was immunoSEQ multiplex PCR; TCRdb's version includes in-frame clones alone and lacks a portion of them. Counted here are 38,000 or so clones, about 87% occurring once; the ten biggest clones make up 0.4% to 0.5%. Sequences were obtained from naive CD8+ T cells from PBMCs. The receptor source for this set is a man under 40 with chronic hepatitis C. Both conserved end residues are part of each CDR3. The D gene is left open where the match is weak. Size is omitted from some rows. Given values are once, few, many or a class for expanded clones.

d_call: .; j_call: TRBJ2-3; v_call: TRBV29-1; clone_size: .; cdr3_aa: CSVDRGATDTQYF; cdr3_nt: TGCAGCGTTGACAGGGGGGCGACAGATACGCAGTATTTT
d_call: .; j_call: TRBJ2-7; v_call: TRBV12-5; clone_size: .; cdr3_aa: CASALPTGVYEQYF; cdr3_nt: TGTGCTAGTGCCCTCCCTACGGGGGTGTACGAGCAGTACTTC
d_call: TRBD2; j_call: TRBJ2-1; v_call: TRBV19; clone_size: .; cdr3_aa: CASSIDGGVGYNEQFF; cdr3_nt: TGTGCCAGTAGTATAGATGGGGGGGTGGGCTACAATGAGCAGTTCTTC
d_call: .; j_call: TRBJ1-1; v_call: TRBV4-1; clone_size: .; cdr3_aa: CASSQRGGVTEAFF; cdr3_nt: TGCGCCAGCAGCCAAAGGGGGGGGGTTACTGAAGCTTTCTTT
d_call: TRBD1; j_call: TRBJ2-7; v_call: TRBV6-1; clone_size: .; cdr3_aa: CASNGQVGHEQYF; cdr3_nt: TGTGCCAGCAACGGACAGGTGGGCCACGAGCAGTACTTC
d_call: TRBD2; j_call: TRBJ2-2; v_call: TRBV4-1; clone_size: .; cdr3_aa: CASTGLAANTGELFF; cdr3_nt: TGCGCCAGCACGGGACTAGCGGCGAACACCGGGGAGCTGTTTTTT
d_call: .; j_call: TRBJ1-6; v_call: TRBV4-1; clone_size: .; cdr3_aa: CASSQYPTNSPLHF; cdr3_nt: TGCGCCAGCAGCCAATACCCGACTAATTCACCCCTCCACTTT
d_call: .; j_call: TRBJ2-2; v_call: TRBV30; clone_size: .; cdr3_aa: CAWDSENTGELFF; cdr3_nt: TGTGCCTGGGATTCTGAGAACACCGGGGAGCTGTTTTTT
d_call: .; j_call: TRBJ2-7; v_call: TRBV15; clone_size: .; cdr3_aa: CATSRGDTSYEQYF; cdr3_nt: TGTGCCACCAGCAGAGGAGACACCTCCTACGAGCAGTACTTC
d_call: .; j_call: TRBJ1-2; v_call: TRBV27; clone_size: .; cdr3_aa: CASSSSNYGYTF; cdr3_nt: TGTGCCAGCAGTTCCTCGAACTATGGCTACACCTTC
d_call: .; j_call: TRBJ1-5; v_call: TRBV19; clone_size: .; cdr3_aa: CASSSRAGYTNQPQHF; cdr3_nt: TGTGCCAGTAGTAGCCGAGCAGGGTACACAAATCAGCCCCAGCATTTT
d_call: TRBD2; j_call: TRBJ2-5; v_call: TRBV7-9; clone_size: .; cdr3_aa: CASSSLAAQETQYF; cdr3_nt: TGTGCCAGCAGTTCACTAGCGGCTCAAGAGACCCAGTACTTC
d_call: .; j_call: TRBJ1-5; v_call: TRBV11-3; clone_size: few; cdr3_aa: CASSLDPVEPQHF; cdr3_nt: TGTGCCAGCAGCTTAGATCCCGTTGAGCCCCAGCATTTT
d_call: .; j_call: TRBJ2-7; v_call: TRBV15; clone_size: .; cdr3_aa: CATSRDRGESYEQYF; cdr3_nt: TGTGCCACCAGCAGAGATCGCGGGGAGTCCTACGAGCAGTACTTC
d_call: .; j_call: TRBJ1-5; v_call: TRBV5-6; clone_size: once; cdr3_aa: CASSLFGQETYSNQPQHF; cdr3_nt: TGTGCCAGCAGCTTGTTCGGGCAGGAGACATATAGCAATCAGCCCCAGCATTTT
d_call: .; j_call: TRBJ1-1; v_call: TRBV27; clone_size: .; cdr3_aa: CASSLDIRTEAFF; cdr3_nt: TGTGCCAGCAGTTTAGATATACGGACTGAAGCTTTCTTT
d_call: .; j_call: TRBJ2-1; v_call: TRBV27; clone_size: .; cdr3_aa: CASSLSSYNEQFF; cdr3_nt: TGTGCATCCTCACTGAGCTCCTACAATGAGCAGTTCTTC
d_call: .; j_call: TRBJ2-1; v_call: TRBV4-1; clone_size: once; cdr3_aa: CASSHMDDDNEQFF; cdr3_nt: TGCGCCAGCAGCCACATGGACGATGACAATGAGCAGTTCTTC
d_call: .; j_call: TRBJ1-2; v_call: TRBV9; clone_size: few; cdr3_aa: CASSDRSGYTF; cdr3_nt: TGTGCCAGCAGCGACAGGTCTGGCTACACCTTC
d_call: TRBD2; j_call: TRBJ2-1; v_call: TRBV5-4; clone_size: .; cdr3_aa: CASSRGGFNEQFF; cdr3_nt: TGTGCCAGCTCACGGGGGGGGTTCAATGAGCAGTTCTTC
d_call: .; j_call: TRBJ1-1; v_call: TRBV7-6; clone_size: .; cdr3_aa: CASSLEMAGSVTEAFF; cdr3_nt: TGTGCCAGCAGCTTAGAGATGGCAGGTTCGGTCACTGAAGCTTTCTTT
d_call: .; j_call: TRBJ1-1; v_call: TRBV11-3; clone_size: .; cdr3_aa: CASSLGPNTEAFF; cdr3_nt: TGTGCCAGCAGCTTGGGACCAAACACTGAAGCTTTCTTT
d_call: TRBD2; j_call: TRBJ2-2; v_call: TRBV9; clone_size: .; cdr3_aa: CASSVGTSGRQGELFF; cdr3_nt: TGTGCCAGCAGCGTAGGGACTAGCGGAAGGCAAGGGGAGCTGTTTTTT
d_call: TRBD1; j_call: TRBJ1-2; v_call: TRBV9; clone_size: .; cdr3_aa: CASSVEEGQTIYGYTF; cdr3_nt: TGTGCCAGCAGCGTAGAAGAGGGACAGACTATCTATGGCTACACCTTC
d_call: .; j_call: TRBJ1-4; v_call: TRBV5-6; clone_size: .; cdr3_aa: CASSRATDEKLFF; cdr3_nt: TGTGCCAGCAGCCGGGCCACGGATGAAAAACTGTTTTTT
d_call: .; j_call: TRBJ1-1; v_call: TRBV10-2; clone_size: .; cdr3_aa: CASQRPSETEAFF; cdr3_nt: TGCGCCAGTCAGAGGCCCTCGGAAACTGAAGCTTTCTTT
d_call: .; j_call: TRBJ2-2; v_call: TRBV9; clone_size: .; cdr3_aa: CASTHRQNTGELFF; cdr3_nt: TGTGCCAGCACCCACCGACAGAACACCGGGGAGCTGTTTTTT
d_call: .; j_call: TRBJ1-1; v_call: TRBV19; clone_size: .; cdr3_aa: CASSIPHTNTEAFF; cdr3_nt: TGTGCCAGTAGTATTCCTCATACGAACACTGAAGCTTTCTTT
d_call: .; j_call: TRBJ2-7; v_call: TRBV6-1; clone_size: once; cdr3_aa: CASSETGATIYEQYF; cdr3_nt: TGTGCCAGCAGTGAAACGGGGGCGACTATCTACGAGCAGTACTTC
d_call: .; j_call: TRBJ2-1; v_call: TRBV7-9; clone_size: .; cdr3_aa: CASSLDVTANEQFF; cdr3_nt: TGTGCCAGCAGCTTAGATGTGACAGCCAATGAGCAGTTCTTC
d_call: .; j_call: TRBJ1-6; v_call: TRBV11-2; clone_size: .; cdr3_aa: CASSPRGGSDNSPLHF; cdr3_nt: TGTGCCAGCAGCCCTCGCGGGGGATCAGATAATTCACCCCTCCACTTT
d_call: .; j_call: TRBJ2-7; v_call: TRBV14; clone_size: .; cdr3_aa: CASSHRGLPSGEQYF; cdr3_nt: TGTGCCAGCAGCCACAGGGGACTCCCCTCGGGGGAGCAGTACTTC
d_call: .; j_call: TRBJ2-3; v_call: TRBV7-3; clone_size: .; cdr3_aa: CASSPTGGSLDTQYF; cdr3_nt: TGTGCCAGCAGCCCCACTGGGGGGTCGTTAGATACGCAGTATTTT
d_call: .; j_call: TRBJ1-1; v_call: TRBV5-1; clone_size: .; cdr3_aa: CASSLGGGTEAFF; cdr3_nt: TGCGCCAGCAGCTTGGGAGGGGGAACTGAAGCTTTCTTT
d_call: TRBD1; j_call: TRBJ2-7; v_call: TRBV2; clone_size: .; cdr3_aa: CASSARDRVSYEQYF; cdr3_nt: TGTGCCAGCAGTGCCCGGGACAGGGTGAGCTACGAGCAGTACTTC
d_call: .; j_call: TRBJ2-1; v_call: TRBV14; clone_size: .; cdr3_aa: CASSQGPFGGSSRYEQFF; cdr3_nt: TGTGCCAGCAGCCAAGGACCCTTCGGCGGGTCGTCGCGGTATGAGCAGTTCTTC
d_call: TRBD2; j_call: TRBJ2-3; v_call: TRBV13; clone_size: .; cdr3_aa: CASAGGPDTQYF; cdr3_nt: TGTGCCAGCGCGGGGGGGCCAGATACGCAGTATTTT
d_call: .; j_call: TRBJ1-5; v_call: TRBV7-9; clone_size: .; cdr3_aa: CASSLVGNQPQHF; cdr3_nt: TGTGCCAGCAGCTTAGTTGGGAATCAGCCCCAGCATTTT
d_call: TRBD1; j_call: TRBJ1-2; v_call: TRBV4-3; clone_size: .; cdr3_aa: CASSHGQGFAYTF; cdr3_nt: TGCGCCAGCAGCCATGGACAGGGTTTTGCCTACACCTTC
d_call: TRBD1; j_call: TRBJ2-1; v_call: TRBV5-1; clone_size: .; cdr3_aa: CASRDRSANEQFF; cdr3_nt: TGCGCCAGCCGGGACAGGTCGGCCAATGAGCAGTTCTTC